The 14 T cell receptor beta chains below come from one sample, sequenced in a study of Ad26.COV2.S vaccination and SARS-CoV-2 variants. This sample's treatment: roughly 20 received Ad26.COV2.S at low or high dose, single or two shots; 5 received placebo; per-sample allocation not given. Each sample was drawn 63 days after the first injection (of vaccine or placebo). Assay: immunoSEQ multiplex PCR; the TCRdb copy retains only in-frame clones and omits some. Of hundreds of thousands of clones in the sample, about 90% are singletons; the top ten hold about 1.5%. Material: peripheral blood, obtained in a trial of Ad26.COV2.S vaccine versus placebo. Receptor source: a person between 18 and 65 years old who received the Ad26.COV2.S COVID-19 vaccine or a placebo.

As concerns this clone: In the same sample, other DNA sequences code for this CDR3. This sequence joins TRBV15 and TRBJ1-2, with D perhaps matching TRBD1 (6 bases). The germline CDR1 and CDR2 sequences are LNHNV and YYDKDF (reference sequence). Trimming cost V 0 bases and J 8 bases, with 10 bases left between them. CDR3 size: 13 residues. CDR3 in DNA: TGTGCCACCAGCAGAGAGGAGGGGGACGGCTACACCTTC. It specifies CATSREEGDGYTF.

The chain couples TRBV19 to TRBJ2-2; TRBD1 agrees at 8 bases. CDR3 length: 16 amino acids. Germline V gene data show CDR1 as LNHDA and CDR2 as SQIVND (reference sequence). Trimming removed 9 bases from V and 6 bases from J; junction bases left unmatched: 15. The CDR3 DNA reads TGTGCCAGCGCTCTCGACAGGGGAAAACTTGCCGGGGAGCTGTTTTTT. Translated: CASALDRGKLAGELFF.

The rearrangement links TRBV3-1 (or the pseudogene TRBV3-2) to TRBJ2-3; either TRBD1 or TRBD2 may fit D (5 bases each). In germline, CDR1 is LGHDT, CDR2 YNNKEL (reference sequence). Trimming took off 3 bases at V and 0 bases at J, with 16 bases between the two ends. The CDR3 is made up of 17 amino acids. CDR3 coding DNA: TGTGCCAGCAGCCACCCTCCGGGACCCACTAGCACAGATACGCAGTATTTT. Its protein is CASSHPPGPTSTDTQYF.

On this clone: This same CDR3 is encoded by further DNA sequences in the sample. The chain uses TRBV6-5 and TRBJ1-1, with D possibly TRBD1 on 5 matching bases. The length of the CDR3 is 12 residues. Trimming cost V 6 bases and J 4 bases, with 9 bases left between them. Germline V CDR1 and CDR2: MNHEY, SVGAGI. DNA of the CDR3: TGTGCCAGCAGCCCCGGGGGCACTGAAGCTTTCTTT. Encoded protein: CASSPGGTEAFF.

On this clone: Other DNA sequences in this specimen translate into the identical CDR3. The chain recombines TRBV6-6 with TRBJ2-1; D possibly corresponds to TRBD1 (6 bases). Trimming removed 6 bases from V and 4 bases from J, with 7 bases in between. CDR3 length: 12 residues. From germline, CDR1 is MNHNY and CDR2 SVGAGI (reference sequence). The CDR3 loop is CASSDRYNEQFF. CDR3 nucleotides: TGTGCCAGCAGCGACAGGTACAATGAGCAGTTCTTC.

CDR3 amino acids: CASSFYGGTNEKLFF. The CDR3 bases are TGTGCCAGCAGCTTCTACGGCGGAACTAATGAAAAACTGTTTTTT. V is TRBV7-2 and J is TRBJ1-4; D is undetermined. Germline V gene data show CDR1 as SGHTA and CDR2 as FQGNSA. Trimming pared 3 bases from V and 1 base from J, leaving 9 bases between. This CDR3 is 15 amino acids long.

The chain couples TRBV5-8 to TRBJ1-1; D perhaps matches TRBD1 (6 bases). The CDR3 extends over 15 amino acids. V shed 0 bases and J shed 4 bases, with 13 bases lying between them. Germline CDR1 SGHTS, CDR2 YDEGEE. CDR3 DNA: TGTGCCAGCAGCTTGGGTGGGGGCGTTCGCACTGAAGCTTTCTTT. Its protein is CASSLGGGVRTEAFF.

The V call is TRBV14, the J call TRBJ1-2; 7 nucleotides align to TRBD1. After removal of 5 bases from V and 0 bases from J, the junction contained 12 bases not matched to a gene. Germline V gives CDR1 SGHDN, CDR2 FVKESK. The CDR3 runs to 17 residues. The CDR3 sequence: CASSRLTGTVANYGYTF. CDR3 nucleotides: TGTGCCAGCAGCAGATTAACCGGGACAGTGGCTAACTATGGCTACACCTTC.

V usage is TRBV19 and J usage is TRBJ2-3; 9 nucleotides line up with TRBD2. The CDR3 runs 16 residues. Germline V gene lookup returns CDR1 LNHDA and CDR2 SQIVND (reference sequence). The ends lost 4 bases at V and 4 bases at J; junction bases unmatched: 9. The CDR3 DNA reads TGTGCCAGTAGTACCAAAACTAGCGGGCGGGCAGATACGCAGTATTTT. As protein: CASSTKTSGRADTQYF.

The genes are TRBV29-1 and TRBJ2-7; 10 bases are a match to TRBD1. V trimming: 7 bases; J trimming: 4 bases; junction bases outside the gene matches: 7. This CDR3 spans 13 amino acids. Germline V gene lookup returns CDR1 SQVTM and CDR2 ANQGSEA. CDR3 protein: CSGTGQGTYEQYF. CDR3 DNA: TGCAGCGGTACGGGACAGGGGACGTACGAGCAGTACTTC.

The V call is TRBV6-5, the J call TRBJ2-1; the match to TRBD1 covers 10 bases. Trimming removed 7 bases from V and 7 bases from J; junction bases left unmatched: 10. The CDR3 contains 15 residues. Germline assignment: CDR1 MNHEY and CDR2 SVGAGI. The CDR3 bases are TGTGCCAGCATGGCCGGGACAGGGGCGTGGAATGAGCAGTTCTTC. Amino acids: CASMAGTGAWNEQFF.

This chain links TRBV2 with TRBJ1-5; 9 nucleotides align to TRBD1. The CDR3 covers 14 residues. V dropped 7 bases and J dropped 7; count of bases not matched to a gene: 8. Germline CDR1 is SNHLY and CDR2 is FYNNEI. The CDR3, as DNA: TGTGCCAGCACGGGGGGACAGGGTGGCCAGCCCCAGCATTTT. Protein product: CASTGGQGGQPQHF.

A remark on this clone: One junction end does not reproduce the germline sequence, and a read error may be involved. The genes are TRBV7-2 and TRBJ2-7, with D tentatively TRBD1 (5 bases). The CDR3 has 13 amino acids. Germline CDR1 SGHTA, CDR2 FQGNSA. CDR3 DNA sequence: TGTGCCAGCAGCTTAGACAAAGAACAGGCGCCTAGGTTC. Its protein is CASSLDKEQAPRF.

This chain joins TRBV11-2 and TRBJ1-2, with 7 positions matching TRBD1. Germline V gene lookup returns CDR1 SGHAT and CDR2 FQNNGV. J was trimmed by 4 bases and V by 1 base; bases with no gene match: 3. The length of the CDR3 is 14 residues. The DNA of the CDR3 is TGTGCCAGCAGCTTAGTAAGGGGGCGCTATGGCTACACCTTC. Translated: CASSLVRGRYGYTF.